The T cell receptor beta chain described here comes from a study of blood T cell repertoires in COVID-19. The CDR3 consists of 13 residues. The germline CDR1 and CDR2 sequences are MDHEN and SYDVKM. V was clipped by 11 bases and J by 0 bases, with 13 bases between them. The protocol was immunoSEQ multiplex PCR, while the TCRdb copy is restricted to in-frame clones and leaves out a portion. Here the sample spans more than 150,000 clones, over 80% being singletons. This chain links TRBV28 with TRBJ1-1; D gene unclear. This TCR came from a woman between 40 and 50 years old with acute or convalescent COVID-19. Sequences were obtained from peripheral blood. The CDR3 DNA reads TGTGCCGTCACGCGGCCGGTGAACACTGAAGCTTTCTTT. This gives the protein CAVTRPVNTEAFF.